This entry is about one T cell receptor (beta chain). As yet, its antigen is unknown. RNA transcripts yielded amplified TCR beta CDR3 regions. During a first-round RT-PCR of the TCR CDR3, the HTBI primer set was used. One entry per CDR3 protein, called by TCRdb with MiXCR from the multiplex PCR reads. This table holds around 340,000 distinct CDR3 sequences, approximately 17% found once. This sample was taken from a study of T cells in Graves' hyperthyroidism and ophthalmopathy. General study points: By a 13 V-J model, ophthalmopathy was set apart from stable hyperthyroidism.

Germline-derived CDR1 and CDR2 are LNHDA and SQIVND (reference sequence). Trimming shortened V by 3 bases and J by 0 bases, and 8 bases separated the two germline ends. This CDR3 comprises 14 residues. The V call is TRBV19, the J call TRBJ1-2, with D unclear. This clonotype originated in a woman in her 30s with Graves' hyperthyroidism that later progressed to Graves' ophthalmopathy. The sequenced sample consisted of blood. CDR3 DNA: TGTGCCAGTAGTATCAAAGTGTCTAACTATGGCTACACCTTC. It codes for CASSIKVSNYGYTF.